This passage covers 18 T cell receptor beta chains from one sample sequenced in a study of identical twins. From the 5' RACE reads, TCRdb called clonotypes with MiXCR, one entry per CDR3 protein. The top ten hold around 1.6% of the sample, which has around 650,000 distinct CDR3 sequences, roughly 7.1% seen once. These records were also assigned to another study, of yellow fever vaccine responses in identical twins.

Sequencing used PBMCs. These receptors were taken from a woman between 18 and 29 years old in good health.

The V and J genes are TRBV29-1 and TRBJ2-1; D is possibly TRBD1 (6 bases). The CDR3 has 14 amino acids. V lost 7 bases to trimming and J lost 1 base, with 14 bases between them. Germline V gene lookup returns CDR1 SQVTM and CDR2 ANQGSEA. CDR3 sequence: CSAPTGISYNEQFF. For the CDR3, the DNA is TGCAGCGCCCCTACAGGGATTTCCTACAATGAGCAGTTCTTC.

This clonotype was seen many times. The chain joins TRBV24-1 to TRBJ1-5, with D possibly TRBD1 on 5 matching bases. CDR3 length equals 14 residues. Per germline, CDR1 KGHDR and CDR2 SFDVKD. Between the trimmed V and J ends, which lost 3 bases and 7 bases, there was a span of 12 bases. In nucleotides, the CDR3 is TGTGCCACCAGTGATCCACGCGGGGCCCAGCCCCAGCATTTT. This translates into CATSDPRGAQPQHF.

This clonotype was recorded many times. The CDR3 loop reads CASSAGTGPLYEQYF. The CDR3 bases are TGTGCCAGCAGTGCCGGGACAGGGCCTCTCTACGAGCAGTACTTC. The chain is built from TRBV12-3 or TRBV12-4 and TRBJ2-7; 9 positions agree with TRBD1. This CDR3 has 15 residues. The J segment lost 3 bases and the V segment lost 5 bases, leaving 8 bases of the junction unmatched.

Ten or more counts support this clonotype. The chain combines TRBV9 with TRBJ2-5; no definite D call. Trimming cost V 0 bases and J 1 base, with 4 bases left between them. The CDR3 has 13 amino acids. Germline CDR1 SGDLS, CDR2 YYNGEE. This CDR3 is CASSVAAQETQYF. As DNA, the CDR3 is TGTGCCAGCAGCGTAGCGGCCCAAGAGACCCAGTACTTC.

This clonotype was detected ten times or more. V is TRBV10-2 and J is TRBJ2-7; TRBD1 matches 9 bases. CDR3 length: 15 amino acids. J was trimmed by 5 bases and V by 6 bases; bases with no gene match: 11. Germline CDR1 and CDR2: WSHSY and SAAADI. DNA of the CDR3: TGCGCCAGCAGAACAATACAGGGGGCCGACCACGAGCAGTACTTC. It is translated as CASRTIQGADHEQYF.

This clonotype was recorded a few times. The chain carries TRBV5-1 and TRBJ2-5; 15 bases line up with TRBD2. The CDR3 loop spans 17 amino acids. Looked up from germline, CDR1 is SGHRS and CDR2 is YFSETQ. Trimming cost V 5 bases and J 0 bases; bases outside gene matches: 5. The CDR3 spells CASRPGTSGGNQETQYF. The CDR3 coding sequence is TGCGCCAGCAGACCCGGGACTAGCGGGGGGAACCAAGAGACCCAGTACTTC.

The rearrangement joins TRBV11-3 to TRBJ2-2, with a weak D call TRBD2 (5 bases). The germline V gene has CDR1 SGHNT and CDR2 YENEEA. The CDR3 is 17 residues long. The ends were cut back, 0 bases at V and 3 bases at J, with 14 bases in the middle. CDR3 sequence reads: CASSLDRTSWYTGELFF. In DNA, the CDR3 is TGTGCCAGCAGCTTAGATAGGACTTCCTGGTACACCGGGGAGCTGTTTTTT. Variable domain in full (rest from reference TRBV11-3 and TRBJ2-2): EAGVVQSPRYKIIEKKQPVAFWCNPISGHNTLYWYLQNLGQGPELLIRYENEEAVDDSQLPKDRFSAERLKGVDSTLKIQPAELGDSAVYLCASSLDRTSWYTGELFFGEGSRLTVL.

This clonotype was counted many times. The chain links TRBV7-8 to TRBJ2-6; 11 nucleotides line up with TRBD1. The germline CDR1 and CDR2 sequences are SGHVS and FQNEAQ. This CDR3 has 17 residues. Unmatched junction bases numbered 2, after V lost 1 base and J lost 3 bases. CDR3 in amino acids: CASSLGTGGVGANVLTF. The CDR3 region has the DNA TGTGCCAGCAGCTTAGGGACAGGGGGCGTTGGGGCCAACGTCCTGACTTTC.

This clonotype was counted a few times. The CDR3 region is CASSLISGVAYNEQFF. CDR3 bases: TGTGCCAGCAGCTTAATCTCGGGAGTGGCATACAATGAGCAGTTCTTC. The genes are TRBV11-1 and TRBJ2-1; D perhaps matches TRBD2 (6 bases). This CDR3 contains 16 residues. Germline values: CDR1 SGHAT, CDR2 FQDESV (reference sequence). V dropped 2 bases and J dropped 4 bases, with 15 bases sitting between them. The full variable domain, in which reference TRBV11-1 and TRBJ2-1 provide the parts outside the CDR3, is EAEVAQSPRYKITEKSQAVAFWCDPISGHATLYWYRQILGQGPELLVQFQDESVVDDSQLPKDRFSAERLKGVDSTLKIQPAELGDSAMYLCASSLISGVAYNEQFFGPGTRLTVL.

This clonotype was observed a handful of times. This CDR3 is CSAKQRSSYEQYV. DNA of the CDR3: TGCAGTGCTAAACAGCGGAGCTCCTACGAGCAGTACGTC. The gene calls are TRBV20-1 and TRBJ2-7; D may be TRBD2 (5 bases). CDR1 is DFQATT and CDR2 is SNEGSKA in the germline V gene (reference sequence). The CDR3 runs to 13 residues. Trimming removed 4 bases from V and 0 bases from J, with 10 bases in between.

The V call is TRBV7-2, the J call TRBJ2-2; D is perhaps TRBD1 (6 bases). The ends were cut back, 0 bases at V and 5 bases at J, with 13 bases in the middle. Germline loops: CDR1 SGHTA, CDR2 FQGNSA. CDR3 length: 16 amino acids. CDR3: CASSLAAGVGTGELFF. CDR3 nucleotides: TGTGCCAGCAGCTTAGCGGCAGGGGTAGGGACCGGGGAGCTGTTTTTT.

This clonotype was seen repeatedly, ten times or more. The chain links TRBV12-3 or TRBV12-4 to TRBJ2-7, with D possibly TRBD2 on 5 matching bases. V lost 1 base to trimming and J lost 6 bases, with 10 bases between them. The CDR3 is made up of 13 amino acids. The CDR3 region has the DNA TGTGCCAGCAGTTTAGGACTATATAGCGAGCAGTACGTC. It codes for CASSLGLYSEQYV.

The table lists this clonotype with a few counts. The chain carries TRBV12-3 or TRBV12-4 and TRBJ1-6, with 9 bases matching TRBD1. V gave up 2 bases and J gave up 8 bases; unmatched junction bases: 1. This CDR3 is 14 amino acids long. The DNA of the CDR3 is TGTGCCAGCAGTTTACGGGACAGGGATTCACCCCTCCACTTT. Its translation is CASSLRDRDSPLHF.

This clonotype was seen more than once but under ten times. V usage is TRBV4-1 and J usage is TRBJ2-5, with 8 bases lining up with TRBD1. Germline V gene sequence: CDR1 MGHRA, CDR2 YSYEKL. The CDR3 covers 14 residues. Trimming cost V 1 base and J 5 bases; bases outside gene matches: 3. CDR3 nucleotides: TGCGCCAGCAGCCAAGTTACAGGGGGGGAGACCCAGTACTTC. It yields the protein CASSQVTGGETQYF.

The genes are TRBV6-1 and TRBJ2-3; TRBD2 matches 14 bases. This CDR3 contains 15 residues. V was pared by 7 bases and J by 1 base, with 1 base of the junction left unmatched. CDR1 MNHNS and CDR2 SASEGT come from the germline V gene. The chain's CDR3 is CASKGLAGGTDTQYF. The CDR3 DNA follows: TGTGCCAGCAAGGGACTAGCGGGGGGCACAGATACGCAGTATTTT.

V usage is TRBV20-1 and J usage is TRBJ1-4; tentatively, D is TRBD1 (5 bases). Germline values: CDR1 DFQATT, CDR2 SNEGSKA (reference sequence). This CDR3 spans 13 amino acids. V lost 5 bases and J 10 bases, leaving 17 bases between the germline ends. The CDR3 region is CSAVRDGTGKLFF. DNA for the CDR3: TGCAGTGCTGTACGGGACGGCACGGGAAAACTGTTTTTT.

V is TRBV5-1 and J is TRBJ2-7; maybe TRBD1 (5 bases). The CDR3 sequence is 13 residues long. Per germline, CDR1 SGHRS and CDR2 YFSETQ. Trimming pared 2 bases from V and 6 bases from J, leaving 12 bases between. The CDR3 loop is CASSFNSDSEQYF. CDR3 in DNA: TGCGCCAGCAGCTTTAATTCCGACAGCGAGCAGTACTTC.

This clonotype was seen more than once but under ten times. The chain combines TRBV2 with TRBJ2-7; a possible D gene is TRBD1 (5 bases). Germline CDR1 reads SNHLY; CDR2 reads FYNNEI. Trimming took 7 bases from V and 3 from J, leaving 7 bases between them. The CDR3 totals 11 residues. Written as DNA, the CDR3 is TGTGCCAGCATTGACAGCTACGAGCAGTACTTC. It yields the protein CASIDSYEQYF.